A single sample is the source of the 29 T cell receptor beta chains below, sequenced in a study of immune evolution from preneoplasia to lung adenocarcinoma. Measured with immunoSEQ multiplex PCR; TCRdb has only the in-frame clones, and not every one. In the table there are 7,000 to 10,000 clones, approximately 80% of which are singletons. Sample: FFPE invasive lung adenocarcinoma tissue. The receptors derive from a person aged 45 to 59 with lung adenocarcinoma.

V is TRBV5-1 and J is TRBJ2-7, with 7 bases matching TRBD2. The germline V gene encodes CDR1 SGHRS and CDR2 YFSETQ. This CDR3 has 17 residues. With V trimmed by 4 bases and J by 0 bases, 13 bases remained unmatched. The CDR3 coding sequence is TGCGCCAGCAGCCAGCCCGACGGCGGGAGATACTCCTACGAGCAGTACTTC. Its protein is CASSQPDGGRYSYEQYF.

V and J are TRBV7-9 and TRBJ1-2; TRBD1 agrees at 8 bases. The CDR3 sequence is 14 residues long. J lost 6 bases, V lost 1 base, and 4 bases had no gene match. Germline V gene data show CDR1 as SEHNR and CDR2 as FQNEAQ (reference sequence). The CDR3 loop reads CASSLGAGGDGYTF. Here the CDR3 DNA reads TGTGCCAGCAGCTTAGGGGCAGGGGGCGATGGCTACACCTTC.

This clone showed up just once. At one end, the junction sequence differs from germline, possibly due to a read error. CDR3 DNA sequence: TGTGCCAGCACCTTAACTCCCCTGGACGAGCAGTACTTC. The encoded protein is CASTLTPLDEQYF. The chain joins TRBV7-9 to TRBJ2-7; D remains unclear. This CDR3 has 13 amino acids. Germline V gene lookup returns CDR1 SEHNR and CDR2 FQNEAQ (reference sequence). The full variable domain, its missing parts supplied by reference TRBV7-9 and TRBJ2-7, is DTGVSQNPRHKITKRGQNVTFRCDPISEHNRLYWYRQTLGQGPEFLTYFQNEAQLEKSRLLSDRFSAERPKGSFSTLEIQRTEQGDSAMYLCASTLTPLDEQYFGPGTRLTVT.

J is TRBJ2-3 and V is TRBV11-3; 15 bases are a match to TRBD2. The J segment lost 3 bases and the V segment lost 4 bases, leaving 5 bases of the junction unmatched. The CDR3 loop spans 17 amino acids. CDR1 is SGHNT and CDR2 is YENEEA in the germline V gene. The CDR3 region is CASSSGLAGGGTDTQYF. For the CDR3, the DNA is TGTGCCAGCAGCTCGGGACTAGCGGGAGGCGGGACAGATACGCAGTATTTT. Supplemented by reference TRBV11-3 and TRBJ2-3, the full variable domain reads EAGVVQSPRYKIIEKKQPVAFWCNPISGHNTLYWYLQNLGQGPELLIRYENEEAVDDSQLPKDRFSAERLKGVDSTLKIQPAELGDSAVYLCASSSGLAGGGTDTQYFGPGTRLTVL.

This clone occurred a few times. The chain joins TRBV12-5 to TRBJ2-5; D possibly corresponds to TRBD1 (7 bases). Germline V CDR1 and CDR2: LGHNT, FRNRAP. The V gene lost 7 bases and the J gene lost 5 bases, with 20 bases spanning the gap. The CDR3 covers 15 residues. The CDR3 protein is CASASPETGRETQYF. The CDR3 DNA reads TGTGCTAGTGCCTCACCCGAGACAGGGAGGGAGACCCAGTACTTC.

This chain connects TRBV10-1 to TRBJ2-2; maybe TRBD2 (6 bases). Germline-derived CDR1 and CDR2 are WNHNN and SYGVQD (reference sequence). V was shortened by 7 bases and J by 0 bases, with 12 bases between the two germline ends. The CDR3 is 15 amino acids. The CDR3 loop is CASTMGGTNTGELFF. CDR3 in DNA: TGCGCCAGCACAATGGGGGGTACGAACACCGGGGAGCTGTTTTTT.

The chain recombines TRBV28 with TRBJ1-2; D not resolved. The V gene lost 2 bases and the J gene lost 1 base, with 11 bases spanning the gap. Germline V gene lookup returns CDR1 MDHEN and CDR2 SYDVKM. CDR3 length: 15 residues. The CDR3 loop reads CASSLGSGFNYGYTF. CDR3 in DNA: TGTGCCAGCAGTTTAGGGTCCGGGTTTAACTATGGCTACACCTTC.

The chain recombines TRBV7-9 with TRBJ1-5, with a possible D match to TRBD1 (5 bases). This CDR3 contains 15 residues. Germline assignment: CDR1 SEHNR and CDR2 FQNEAQ (reference sequence). V lost 3 bases to trimming and J lost 0 bases, with 9 bases between them. The CDR3: CASSLGGSSNQPQHF. The CDR3 nucleotides are TGTGCCAGCAGCTTGGGGGGGAGTAGCAATCAGCCCCAGCATTTT.

Only one count was recorded for this clone. This rearrangement joins TRBV11-1 to TRBJ2-1; possibly TRBD1 for D (5 bases). The CDR3 spans 16 residues. Germline CDR1 SGHAT, CDR2 FQDESV (reference sequence). Trimming shortened V by 8 bases and J by 0 bases, and 17 bases separated the two germline ends. For the CDR3, the DNA is TGTGCCAGCGGGGTTGGGGCGGATATCTCCTACAATGAGCAGTTCTTC. Translated, it gives CASGVGADISYNEQFF.

V gene TRBV7-2 combines with J gene TRBJ2-3, with TRBD1 identical over 9 bases. Germline V lookup: CDR1 SGHTA, CDR2 FQGNSA. Unmatched junction bases numbered 3, after V lost 3 bases and J lost 5 bases. This CDR3 spans 14 amino acids. The CDR3 DNA reads as TGTGCCAGCAGCTTCTTGACAGGGGGAGATACGCAGTATTTT. It encodes CASSFLTGGDTQYF.

The gene calls are TRBV9 and TRBJ1-3, with 7 bases lining up with TRBD1. This CDR3 comprises 16 residues. CDR1 and CDR2 (germline): SGDLS, YYNGEE. V lost 4 bases to trimming and J lost 0 bases; unmatched junction nucleotides: 7. Here the CDR3 DNA reads TGTGCCAGCAGCCCTCCTTGGACAGGCTCTGGAAACACCATATATTTT. This sequence encodes CASSPPWTGSGNTIYF.

This clone came up a few times. This sample includes further DNA sequences coding for the same CDR3. The V call is TRBV2, the J call TRBJ1-4; perhaps TRBD1 as D (5 bases). The V gene lost 8 bases and the J gene lost 8 bases, with 12 bases spanning the gap. The CDR3 consists of 12 residues. Germline CDR1 and CDR2: SNHLY and FYNNEI. For the CDR3, the DNA is TGTGCCAGCTCGGGGGTTGGGGAAAAACTGTTTTTT. Its protein product is CASSGVGEKLFF.

The chain joins TRBV10-3 to TRBJ2-5; TRBD2 aligns across 8 bases. Germline V lookup: CDR1 ENHRY, CDR2 SYGVKD. This CDR3 region has 15 residues. Trimming cost V 10 bases and J 2 bases; bases outside gene matches: 12. CDR3 sequence: CATLPGLGGQETQYF. The CDR3 nucleotides read TGTGCCACCTTACCGGGACTAGGGGGACAAGAGACCCAGTACTTC.

V and J are TRBV28 and TRBJ2-3; possible D gene TRBD2, 6 bases. The germline V gene encodes CDR1 MDHEN and CDR2 SYDVKM. This CDR3 contains 12 residues. Trimming removed 7 bases from V and 6 bases from J, with 11 bases in between. The DNA for the CDR3 is TGTGCCAGCAACGGGGCGGGGGATACGCAGTATTTT. Its translation is CASNGAGDTQYF.

The rearrangement uses TRBV27 and TRBJ1-6, with TRBD1 matching 7 bases. CDR1 and CDR2 (germline): MNHEY, SMNVEV (reference sequence). V lost 5 bases and J lost 1; bases outside the gene matches: 5. CDR3 size: 16 residues. The CDR3 sequence: CASSTRQGSYNSPLHF. Here the CDR3 DNA reads TGTGCCAGCAGTACAAGACAGGGATCCTATAATTCACCCCTCCACTTT.

The chain links TRBV19 to TRBJ2-7; TRBD2 aligns across 9 bases. The CDR3 consists of 16 residues. Germline assignment: CDR1 LNHDA and CDR2 SQIVND (reference sequence). The V gene end was trimmed by 5 bases and the J gene end by 2 bases; junction bases not matched to a gene: 10. CDR3 amino acids: CASSLAGGYSAYEQYF. The CDR3 DNA is TGTGCCAGTAGTTTGGCGGGAGGGTATAGCGCCTACGAGCAGTACTTC.

The chain employs TRBV28 and TRBJ1-3, with TRBD1 as a possible D gene (5 bases). Germline CDR1 MDHEN, CDR2 SYDVKM. The length of the CDR3 is 14 residues. V gave up 7 bases and J gave up 4 bases, with 14 bases separating them. CDR3 nucleotides: TGTGCCAGCACCATCTCAGGGCTCGGAAACACCATATATTTT. Protein sequence: CASTISGLGNTIYF.

The chain recombines TRBV5-1 with TRBJ1-5; D may be TRBD1 (6 bases). With 3 bases removed from V and 3 bases from J, the gap between germline ends came to 13 bases. The CDR3 length is 15 residues. Per the germline V gene, CDR1 is SGHRS and CDR2 is YFSETQ. The CDR3 DNA sequence: TGCGCCAGCAGCTCCATGGGGGGCTCCAATCAGCCCCAGCATTTT. Translating gives CASSSMGGSNQPQHF.

The V call is TRBV19, the J call TRBJ1-1; D might be TRBD1 (5 bases). V lost 5 bases, J lost 5 bases, and 12 bases lay in between. The V gene's germline CDR1 is LNHDA and CDR2 SQIVND (reference sequence). This CDR3 spans 13 amino acids. The CDR3 DNA reads as TGTGCCAGTAGTCTGGGGACGGGGACTGAAGCTTTCTTT. It translates to CASSLGTGTEAFF.

V usage is TRBV5-1 and J usage is TRBJ2-7; 7 positions agree with TRBD1. Per the germline V gene, CDR1 is SGHRS and CDR2 is YFSETQ. This CDR3 comprises 16 residues. V was pared by 0 bases and J by 2 bases, with 8 bases of the junction left unmatched. CDR3 DNA sequence: TGCGCCAGCAGCTTGGAAATGGGACAGACTACCTACGAGCAGTACTTC. Translation gives CASSLEMGQTTYEQYF.

Concerning this clone itself: The junction departs from the called germline gene at one end, perhaps through a read error. The V call is TRBV7-9, the J call TRBJ2-1; the D is unclear. The germline V gene has CDR1 SEHNR and CDR2 FQNEAQ (reference sequence). There are 13 residues in the CDR3. The CDR3 nucleotides read TGTGCCAGCAGCTTTTCCTCCGACAATGAGCAGTTCTTC. It translates to CASSFSSDNEQFF.

The chain uses TRBV6-1 and TRBJ2-7, with D maybe TRBD1 (5 bases). Germline CDR1 MNHNS, CDR2 SASEGT. CDR3 length: 15 residues. Trimming cost V 3 bases and J 2 bases, with 14 bases left between them. The CDR3: CASSEGPFITYEQYF. The CDR3 nucleotides are TGTGCCAGCAGTGAGGGGCCGTTCATAACCTACGAGCAGTACTTC.

This chain uses TRBV11-2 with TRBJ2-7, with TRBD1 as a possible D gene (5 bases). Trimming cost V 4 bases and J 2 bases, with 12 bases left between them. Germline assignment: CDR1 SGHAT and CDR2 FQNNGV. This CDR3 spans 14 amino acids. The CDR3 DNA reads as TGTGCCAGCAGCTCCAGGGTTGGAACCTACGAGCAGTACTTC. Protein product: CASSSRVGTYEQYF.

The chain links TRBV5-4 to TRBJ1-2; 10 nucleotides match TRBD1. CDR1 is SGHNT and CDR2 is YYREEE in the germline V gene (reference sequence). V shed 4 bases and J 4 bases; nucleotides not matched to a gene: 7. The CDR3 runs to 15 residues. CDR3 loop: CASSLTGGEGYGYTF. In nucleotides, the CDR3 is TGTGCCAGCAGCCTGACAGGGGGCGAGGGCTATGGCTACACCTTC.

The chain combines TRBV25-1 with TRBJ2-7; TRBD2 agrees at 13 bases. Germline V CDR1 and CDR2: MGHDK, SYGVNS. This CDR3 spans 16 amino acids. J was trimmed by 6 bases and V by 2 bases; bases with no gene match: 7. The CDR3, as DNA: TGTGCCAGCAGTGAAGGAGGACTAGCGGGAGTCACCGAGCAGTACTTC. Protein sequence: CASSEGGLAGVTEQYF.

V is TRBV7-6 and J is TRBJ2-2, with TRBD2 identical over 7 bases. This CDR3 contains 14 residues. Unmatched junction bases numbered 4, after V lost 5 bases and J lost 4 bases. The germline V gene has CDR1 SGHVS and CDR2 FNYEAQ. The CDR3 is CASSIGTTTGELFF. The CDR3 region has the DNA TGTGCCAGCAGCATCGGGACTACCACCGGGGAGCTGTTTTTT.

The J gene is TRBJ2-5, the V gene TRBV19; D is perhaps TRBD1 (5 bases). The CDR3 contains 17 residues. V was pared by 6 bases and J by 7 bases, with 27 bases between. CDR1 is LNHDA, CDR2 SQIVND, per germline (reference sequence). The CDR3 nucleotides read TGTGCCAGTAGCCCCGGATTCGGCAGGGCATCCCCAGGGACCCAGTACTTC. It is translated as CASSPGFGRASPGTQYF.

The chain has TRBV28 and TRBJ1-4; TRBD1 aligns across 8 bases. The CDR3 is 15 residues long. Germline V lookup: CDR1 MDHEN, CDR2 SYDVKM. After removal of 6 bases from V and 10 bases from J, the junction contained 13 bases not matched to a gene. The CDR3 here is CASRTRGTGPVKLFF. In DNA form, the CDR3 reads TGTGCCAGCAGAACCCGGGGGACAGGTCCGGTAAAACTGTTTTTT.

On this clone: The same CDR3 arises from other DNA sequences in this sample as well. The rearrangement joins TRBV6-1 to TRBJ2-4, with D hard to call. Germline loops: CDR1 MNHNS, CDR2 SASEGT. V dropped 0 bases and J dropped 10 bases, with 4 bases sitting between them. CDR3 length: 11 amino acids. CDR3 coding DNA: TGTGCCAGCAGTGAAGCAGGGATTCAGTACTTC. Protein sequence: CASSEAGIQYF.